The clone carrying this TCR beta chain was found a few times. Sample-barcoded 5' priming and a J-beta primer mix drove a second PCR of roughly 7 to 11 cycles. Carrying 12 random nucleotides, a template-switch adaptor labeled each individual cDNA molecule. No fewer than 2.5 million CDR3-containing paired-end reads came from each sample. In TCRdb, the 5' RACE reads were re-called with MiXCR into one record per CDR3 protein. The sample holds about 730,000 distinct CDR3 sequences, roughly 47% seen once. The sample belongs to a study of blood T cells in healthy people across ages. CDR1 DFQATT and CDR2 SNEGSKA come from the germline V gene (reference sequence). The CDR3 has 14 amino acids. The germline V and J ends were trimmed by 2 bases and 4 bases, with 12 bases remaining between them.

Material for sequencing was blood. The clonotype comes from an older woman in good health. V and J are TRBV20-1 and TRBJ1-5; D uncertain. The CDR3 nucleotides read TGCAGTGCTAGAACACAGTTCGGAAATCAGCCCCAGCATTTT. It encodes CSARTQFGNQPQHF.